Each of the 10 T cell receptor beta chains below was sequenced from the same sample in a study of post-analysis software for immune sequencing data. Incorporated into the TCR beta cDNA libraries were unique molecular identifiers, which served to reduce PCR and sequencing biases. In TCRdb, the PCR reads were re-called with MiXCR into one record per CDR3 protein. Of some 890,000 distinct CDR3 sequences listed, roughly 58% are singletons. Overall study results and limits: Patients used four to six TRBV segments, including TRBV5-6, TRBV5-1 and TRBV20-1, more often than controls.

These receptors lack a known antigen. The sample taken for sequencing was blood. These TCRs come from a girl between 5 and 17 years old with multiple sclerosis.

The CDR3 loop is CSACREGGPNTQYF. CDR3 DNA: TGCAGTGCATGTCGGGAGGGAGGCCCTAATACGCAGTATTTT. The chain combines TRBV20-1 with TRBJ2-3, with 8 bases matching TRBD2. V shed 6 bases, J shed 7 bases, and the junction held 12 bases outside the gene matches. Per the germline V gene, CDR1 is DFQATT and CDR2 is SNEGSKA (reference sequence). The CDR3 has 14 residues.

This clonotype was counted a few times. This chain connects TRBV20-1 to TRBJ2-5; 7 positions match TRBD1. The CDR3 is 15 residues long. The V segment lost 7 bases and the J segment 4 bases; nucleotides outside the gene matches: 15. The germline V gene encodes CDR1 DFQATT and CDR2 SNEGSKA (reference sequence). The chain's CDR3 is CSVMTGNGLRETQYF. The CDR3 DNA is TGCAGTGTAATGACAGGGAATGGGTTAAGAGAGACCCAGTACTTC.

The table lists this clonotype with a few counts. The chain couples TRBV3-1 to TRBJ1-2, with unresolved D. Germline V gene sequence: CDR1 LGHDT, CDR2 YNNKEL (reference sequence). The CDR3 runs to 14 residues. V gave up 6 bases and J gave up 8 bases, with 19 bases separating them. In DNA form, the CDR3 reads TGTGCCAGCAGTCCTAGGGTACTCGCCGAGGGCTACACCTTC. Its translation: CASSPRVLAEGYTF.

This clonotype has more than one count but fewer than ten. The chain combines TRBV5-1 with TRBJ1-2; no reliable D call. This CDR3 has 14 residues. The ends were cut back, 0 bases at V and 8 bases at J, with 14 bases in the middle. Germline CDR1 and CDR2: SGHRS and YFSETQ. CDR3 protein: CASSLEQPHRGYTF. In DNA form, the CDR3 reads TGCGCCAGCAGCTTGGAACAGCCACACCGGGGCTACACCTTC. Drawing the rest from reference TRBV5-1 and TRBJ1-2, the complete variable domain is KAGVTQTPRYLIKTRGQQVTLSCSPISGHRSVSWYQQTPGQGLQFLFEYFSETQRNKGNFPGRFSGRQFSNSRSEMNVSTLELGDSALYLCASSLEQPHRGYTFGSGTRLTVV.

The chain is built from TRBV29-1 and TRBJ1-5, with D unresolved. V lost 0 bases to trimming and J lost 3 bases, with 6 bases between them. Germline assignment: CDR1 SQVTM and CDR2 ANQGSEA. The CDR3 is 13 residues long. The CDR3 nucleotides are TGCAGCGTTGAAGAAAGGCCCAATCAGCCCCAGCATTTT. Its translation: CSVEERPNQPQHF.

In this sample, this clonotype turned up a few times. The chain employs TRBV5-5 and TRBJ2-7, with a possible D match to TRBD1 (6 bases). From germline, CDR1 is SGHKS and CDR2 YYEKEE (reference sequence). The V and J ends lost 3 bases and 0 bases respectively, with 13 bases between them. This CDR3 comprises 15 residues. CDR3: CASSSGQLYSYEQYF. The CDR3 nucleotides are TGTGCCAGCAGCTCCGGACAGCTTTACTCCTACGAGCAGTACTTC.

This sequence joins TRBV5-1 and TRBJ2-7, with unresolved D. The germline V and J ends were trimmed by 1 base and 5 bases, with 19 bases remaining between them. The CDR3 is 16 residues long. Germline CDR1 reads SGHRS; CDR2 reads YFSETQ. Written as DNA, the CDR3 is TGCGCCAGCAGCTTGAATATCGGGCACCCGAGGAACGAGCAGTACTTC. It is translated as CASSLNIGHPRNEQYF.

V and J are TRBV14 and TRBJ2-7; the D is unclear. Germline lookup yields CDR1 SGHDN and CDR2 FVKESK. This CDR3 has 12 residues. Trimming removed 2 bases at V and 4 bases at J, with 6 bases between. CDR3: CASSQYTYEQYF. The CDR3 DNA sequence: TGTGCCAGCAGCCAATACACATACGAGCAGTACTTC.

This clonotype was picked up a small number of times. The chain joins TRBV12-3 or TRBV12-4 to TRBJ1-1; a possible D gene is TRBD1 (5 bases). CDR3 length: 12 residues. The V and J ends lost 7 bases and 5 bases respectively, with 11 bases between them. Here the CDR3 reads CASTFGGTEAFF. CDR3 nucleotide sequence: TGTGCCAGCACCTTCGGGGGTACTGAAGCTTTCTTT.

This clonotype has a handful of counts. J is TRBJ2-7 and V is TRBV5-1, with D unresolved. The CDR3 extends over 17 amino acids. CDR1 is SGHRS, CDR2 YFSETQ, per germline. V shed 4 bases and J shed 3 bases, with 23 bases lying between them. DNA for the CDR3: TGCGCCAGCAGCCCCGCCGGATTCCTCCGCGATAACTACGAGCAGTACTTC. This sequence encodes CASSPAGFLRDNYEQYF.